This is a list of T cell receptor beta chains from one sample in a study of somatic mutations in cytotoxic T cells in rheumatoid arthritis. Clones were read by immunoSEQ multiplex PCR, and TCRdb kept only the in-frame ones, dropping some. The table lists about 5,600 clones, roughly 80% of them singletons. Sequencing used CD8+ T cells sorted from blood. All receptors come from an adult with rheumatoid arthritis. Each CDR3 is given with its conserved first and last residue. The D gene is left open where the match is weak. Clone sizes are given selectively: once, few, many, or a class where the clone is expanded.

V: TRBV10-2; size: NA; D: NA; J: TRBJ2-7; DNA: TGCGCCAGCAGTCGGACAGAAAGCTACGAGCAGTACTTC; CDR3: CASSRTESYEQYF
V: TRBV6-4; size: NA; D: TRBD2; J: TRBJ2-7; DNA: TGTACCAGCAGCCAGGGAGCGGGGAGCTCCTACGAGCAGTACTTC; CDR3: CTSSQGAGSSYEQYF
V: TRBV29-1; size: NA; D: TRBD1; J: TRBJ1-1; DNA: TGCAGCTCTGGGACAGGGGGCTTTACTGAAGCTTTCTTT; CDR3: CSSGTGGFTEAFF
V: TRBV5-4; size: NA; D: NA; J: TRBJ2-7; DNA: TGTGCCAGCAGATTACGGGGCGAGCAGTACTTC; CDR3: CASRLRGEQYF
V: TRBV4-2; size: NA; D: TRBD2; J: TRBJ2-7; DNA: TGTGCCAGCAGCCCCCGTGGACTAGCGGGGAGCTACGAGCAGTACTTC; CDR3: CASSPRGLAGSYEQYF
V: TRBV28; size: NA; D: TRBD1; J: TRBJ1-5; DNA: TGTGCCAGCAGTTTAACTCGGGACAGGGTGTCCAGTCAGCCCCAGCATTTT; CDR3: CASSLTRDRVSSQPQHF
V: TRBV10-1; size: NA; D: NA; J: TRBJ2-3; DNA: TGCGCCAGCAGTGAGGCTCAGGGTAGCCATACGCAGTATTTT; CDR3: CASSEAQGSHTQYF
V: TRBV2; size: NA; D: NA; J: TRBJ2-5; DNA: TGTGCCAGCAGTGAAAACATACTAGGATGGGAGACCCAGTACTTC; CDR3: CASSENILGWETQYF
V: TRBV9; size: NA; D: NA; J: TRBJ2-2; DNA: TGTGCCAGCAGCTTTTCGAACACCGGGGAGCTGTTTTTT; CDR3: CASSFSNTGELFF
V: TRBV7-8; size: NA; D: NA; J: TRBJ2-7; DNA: TGTGCCAGCAGCTTAGCGCGGAACAGTAACTACGAGCAGTACTTC; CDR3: CASSLARNSNYEQYF
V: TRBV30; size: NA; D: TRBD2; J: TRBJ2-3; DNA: TGTGCCTGGAGACCAGCGGCGGGAGCAGATACGCAGTATTTT; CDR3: CAWRPAAGADTQYF
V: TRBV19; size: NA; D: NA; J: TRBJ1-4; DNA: TGTGCCAGTAGGCCTCGGAGGCGCAGTGAAAAACTGTTTTTT; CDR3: CASRPRRRSEKLFF
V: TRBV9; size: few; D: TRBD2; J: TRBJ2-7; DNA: TGTGCCAGCAGCGTCGGAGAGGGACTAGCGTACGAGCAGTACTTC; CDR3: CASSVGEGLAYEQYF
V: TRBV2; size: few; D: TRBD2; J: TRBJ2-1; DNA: TGTGCCAGAACTAGCGGACACAATGAGCAGTTCTTC; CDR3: CARTSGHNEQFF
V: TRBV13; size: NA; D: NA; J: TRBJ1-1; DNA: TGTGCCAGCAGCTTAGGGGGAGTGAGAACTGAAGCTTTCTTT; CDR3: CASSLGGVRTEAFF
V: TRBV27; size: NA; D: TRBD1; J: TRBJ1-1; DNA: TGTGCCAGCAGTTCCGGGACAGTAAACACTGAAGCTTTCTTT; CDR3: CASSSGTVNTEAFF
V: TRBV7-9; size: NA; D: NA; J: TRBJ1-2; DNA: TGTGCCACCTGGGCAGGGGAGTCGAACTATGGCTACACCTTC; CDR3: CATWAGESNYGYTF
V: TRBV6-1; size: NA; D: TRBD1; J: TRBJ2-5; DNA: TGTGCCAGCAGTTCCTGGGGACAGGGTAAAGAGACCCAGTACTTC; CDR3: CASSSWGQGKETQYF
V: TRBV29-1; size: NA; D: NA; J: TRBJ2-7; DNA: TGCAGCGTCGTGACAGGGACTACCTACGAGCAGTACTTC; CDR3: CSVVTGTTYEQYF
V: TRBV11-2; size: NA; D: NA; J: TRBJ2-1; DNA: TGTGCCAGCAGGGTCGGGTGGAGCTCCTACAATGAGCAGTTCTTC; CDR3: CASRVGWSSYNEQFF
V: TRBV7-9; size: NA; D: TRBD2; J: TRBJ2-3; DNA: TGTGCCAGCAGCCCAGCTAGCGGGAGCGAACTAGATACGCAGTATTTT; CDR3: CASSPASGSELDTQYF
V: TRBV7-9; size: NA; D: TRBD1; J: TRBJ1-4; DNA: TGTGCCAGCAGCCCGACAGGGATTAATGAAAAACTGTTTTTT; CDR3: CASSPTGINEKLFF
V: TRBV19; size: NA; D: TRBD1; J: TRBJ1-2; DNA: TGTGCCAGTAGTATAGCCCATAGGGACAGACTCGTGGGCTACACCTTC; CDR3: CASSIAHRDRLVGYTF
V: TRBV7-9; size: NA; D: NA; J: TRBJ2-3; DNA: TGTGCCAGCAGCCCGGACAGAACTCGGGTCACAGATACGCAGTATTTT; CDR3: CASSPDRTRVTDTQYF
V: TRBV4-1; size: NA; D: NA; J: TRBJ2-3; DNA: TGCGCCAGCAGCCCCACCCACCGGCTACCTAATACGCAGTATTTT; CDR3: CASSPTHRLPNTQYF
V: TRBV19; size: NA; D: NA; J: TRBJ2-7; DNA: TGTGCCAGTAGTATAGGCCCCACTTACGAGCAGTACTTC; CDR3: CASSIGPTYEQYF
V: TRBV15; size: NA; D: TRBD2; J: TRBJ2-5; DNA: TGTGCCACCAGCAGAGATCGGTCGGGGCCGGGGGGTGACCAGTACTTC; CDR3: CATSRDRSGPGGDQYF
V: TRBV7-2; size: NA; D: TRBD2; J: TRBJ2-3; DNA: TGTGCCAGCAGCTTCGCCCCCGCGGGAGCCCACACAGATACGCAGTATTTT; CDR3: CASSFAPAGAHTDTQYF